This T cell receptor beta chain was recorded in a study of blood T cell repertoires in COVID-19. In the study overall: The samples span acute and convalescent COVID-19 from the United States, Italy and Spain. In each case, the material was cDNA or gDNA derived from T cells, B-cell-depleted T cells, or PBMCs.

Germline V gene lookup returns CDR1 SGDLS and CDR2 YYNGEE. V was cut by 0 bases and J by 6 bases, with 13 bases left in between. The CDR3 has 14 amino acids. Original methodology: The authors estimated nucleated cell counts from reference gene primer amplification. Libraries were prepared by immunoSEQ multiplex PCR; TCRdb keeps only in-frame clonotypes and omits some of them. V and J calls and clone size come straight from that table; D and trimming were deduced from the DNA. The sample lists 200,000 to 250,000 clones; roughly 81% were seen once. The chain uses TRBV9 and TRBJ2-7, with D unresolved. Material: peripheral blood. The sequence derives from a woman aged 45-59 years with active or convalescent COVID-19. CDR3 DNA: TGTGCCAGCAGCGTAGGGTTGACAACCGGCGAGCAGTACTTC. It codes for CASSVGLTTGEQYF.